This TCR beta chain was identified in a study of blood T cell repertoires in COVID-19. On the study more broadly: COVID-19 samples collected from the United States, Italy and Spain covered acute and convalescent phases. The analysed material was cDNA or gDNA that came from T cells, B-cell-depleted T cells, or PBMCs.

In the authors' workflow: Amplified reference gene primers provided the basis for estimating nucleated cell counts. Assay: immunoSEQ multiplex PCR; the TCRdb copy retains only in-frame clones and omits some. V, J and clone size are those of that table, while D and trimming were read from the DNA. The sample consists of around 140,000 clones, 80% to 90% of them appearing once. The V gene's germline CDR1 is SGHNT and CDR2 YENEEA. The V gene lost 0 bases and the J gene lost 5 bases, with 10 bases spanning the gap. The CDR3 covers 14 residues. J is TRBJ1-1 and V is TRBV11-3; D gene uncertain. This sequence originates from a man in his 60s with active or convalescent COVID-19. Sequencing was performed on peripheral blood. CDR3 protein: CASSLDHRGTEAFF. DNA of the CDR3: TGTGCCAGCAGCTTAGACCACCGCGGAACTGAAGCTTTCTTT.